Each of the 32 T cell receptor beta chains below was sequenced from the same sample in a study of T cells after posttransplantation cyclophosphamide (TCRdb year 2016). The library was obtained by the immunoSEQ multiplex PCR assay. Drawn from immuneACCESS, this table holds only the in-frame rearrangements with V and J called that TCRdb kept. Clones are partly lost; checked studies trace under half to an unresolved V gene and leave the rest unexplained. The sample profile shows 25,000 to 35,000 clones; about 93% of them were found once. The biggest ten clones account for 0.24% of the sample. Naive T cells were defined as viable CD3+CD4+ or CD3+CD8+ cells that were CCR7+CD45RA+CD45RO-CD95-CD27+CD28+. Sequences were obtained from naive CD4+ T cells sorted from PBMCs. These receptors were taken from an older woman in good health, CMV-negative, and a related stem cell transplant donor.

The chain links TRBV28 to TRBJ1-2, with 10 bases identical to TRBD1. With 8 bases clipped from V and 6 bases from J, the junction kept 6 bases outside the gene matches. The CDR3 is 13 residues long. Germline V gives CDR1 MDHEN, CDR2 SYDVKM. The CDR3 bases are TGTGCCAGCGGTCTCGGGACAGGGGATGGCTACACCTTC. It is translated as CASGLGTGDGYTF.

The rearrangement uses TRBV30 and TRBJ1-2; D may be TRBD1 (5 bases). The V gene lost 2 bases and the J gene lost 3 bases, with 7 bases spanning the gap. The CDR3 length is 12 residues. Looked up from germline, CDR1 is GTSNPN and CDR2 is SVGIG (reference sequence). In DNA, the CDR3 is TGTGCCTGGAGTTCAGGGTACTATGGCTACACCTTC. This translates into CAWSSGYYGYTF.

The chain has TRBV5-4 and TRBJ2-2; TRBD1 matches 12 bases. Germline-derived CDR1 and CDR2 are SGHNT and YYREEE (reference sequence). Trimming took 3 bases from V and 1 from J; bases not matched to a gene: 4. This CDR3 has 17 amino acids. CDR3 protein: CASSSGTGGLNTGELFF. DNA of the CDR3: TGTGCCAGCAGCTCCGGGACAGGGGGCCTGAACACCGGGGAGCTGTTTTTT.

The chain joins TRBV6-4 to TRBJ1-4; D is unclear. The V gene's germline CDR1 is MRHNA and CDR2 SNTAGT. Deletions cut 2 bases from V and 0 bases from J, with 13 bases between. The CDR3 is made up of 17 amino acids. The CDR3 sequence is CASSDTRRLATNEKLFF. The DNA of the CDR3 is TGTGCCAGCAGTGACACAAGGCGGCTTGCAACTAATGAAAAACTGTTTTTT.

V is TRBV5-8 and J is TRBJ1-2; 8 bases agree with TRBD1. V lost 4 bases and J lost 6; bases outside the gene matches: 5. Germline CDR1 reads SGHTS; CDR2 reads YDEGEE. The CDR3 has 13 residues. This CDR3 reads CASSPRTGNGYTF. For the CDR3, the DNA is TGTGCCAGCAGCCCTAGGACAGGGAATGGCTACACCTTC.

The chain joins TRBV23-1 to TRBJ1-2; the D gene is possibly TRBD1 (6 bases). TRBV23-1 is an ORF, and what it does is uncertain. V lost 7 bases, J lost 4 bases, and 28 bases lay in between. This CDR3 contains 18 residues. Written as DNA, the CDR3 is TGCGCCAGCACTGGGTTTTCGAGGGGGAAGTTTCCTCCCTATGGCTACACCTTC. It specifies CASTGFSRGKFPPYGYTF.

This clone appeared a single time. J is TRBJ2-2 and V is TRBV6-1; maybe TRBD1 (6 bases). The V end was cut by 7 bases, the J end by 5 bases, with 11 bases between. Germline V gene data show CDR1 as MNHNS and CDR2 as SASEGT. The CDR3 has 13 residues. CDR3: CASTKQGTGELFF. The CDR3, as DNA: TGTGCCAGCACCAAACAGGGTACCGGGGAGCTGTTTTTT.

This clone was observed a single time. The gene calls are TRBV5-1 and TRBJ2-5, with a tentative D call TRBD2 (6 bases). The J call may be mistaken, given a closer DNA end match to TRBJ2-7. The CDR3 sequence is 15 residues long. CDR1 is SGHRS, CDR2 YFSETQ, per germline. The chain's CDR3 is CASSLGPTSSYEQYF. The DNA for the CDR3 is TGCGCCAGCAGCTTGGGTCCGACTAGCTCCTACGAGCAGTACTTC.

This rearrangement joins TRBV29-1 to TRBJ2-1, with D uncertain. This CDR3 region has 14 residues. V was clipped by 7 bases and J by 7 bases, with 20 bases between them. Looked up from germline, CDR1 is SQVTM and CDR2 is ANQGSEA. CDR3 protein: CSGSARILLNEQFF. The CDR3 DNA follows: TGCAGCGGGAGTGCTCGGATCCTCCTAAATGAGCAGTTCTTC.

The chain is built from TRBV5-1 and TRBJ2-5, with 9 bases fitting TRBD2. Gene TRBJ2-7 matches the end of the DNA better, so the J call may be wrong. Germline CDR1 reads SGHRS; CDR2 reads YFSETQ. This CDR3 is 18 amino acids long. The chain's CDR3 is CASSLMGGGSGGKYEQYF. CDR3 nucleotides: TGCGCCAGCAGCTTGATGGGGGGTGGTAGCGGGGGTAAATACGAGCAGTACTTC.

This rearrangement joins TRBV28 to TRBJ1-2; TRBD1 agrees at 9 bases. CDR1 MDHEN and CDR2 SYDVKM come from the germline V gene. V trimming: 7 bases; J trimming: 4 bases; junction bases outside the gene matches: 10. The length of the CDR3 is 15 residues. The CDR3 DNA is TGTGCCAGCAAGTTAACCCGGACAGGGGTCTATGGCTACACCTTC. Translating it yields CASKLTRTGVYGYTF.

The rearrangement links TRBV30 to TRBJ1-1, with 12 bases aligning to TRBD1. J gave up 5 bases and V 3 bases, and 10 bases lay outside the gene matches. The CDR3 is made up of 16 amino acids. In germline, CDR1 is GTSNPN, CDR2 SVGIG (reference sequence). CDR3 nucleotide sequence: TGTGCCTGGAGCCTTGGGGACAGGGGGCAATGGACTGAAGCTTTCTTT. It is translated as CAWSLGDRGQWTEAFF.

This chain connects TRBV9 to TRBJ2-5; tentative D call: TRBD2 (6 bases). Germline V lookup: CDR1 SGDLS, CDR2 YYNGEE. The CDR3 has 14 amino acids. The germline V and J ends were trimmed by 4 bases and 5 bases, with 15 bases remaining between them. This chain's CDR3 is CASSPWGVGETQYF. The CDR3 DNA follows: TGTGCCAGCAGCCCCTGGGGGGTAGGGGAGACCCAGTACTTC.

This chain links TRBV4-3 with TRBJ2-7; 8 bases map to TRBD2. The germline CDR1 and CDR2 sequences are LGHNA and YSLEER. The CDR3 extends over 18 amino acids. V was pared by 2 bases and J by 4 bases, with 16 bases of the junction left unmatched. The CDR3: CASSQTFPGGTGRYEQYF. CDR3 bases: TGCGCCAGCAGCCAAACATTCCCGGGGGGGACGGGGAGATACGAGCAGTACTTC.

V gene TRBV11-1 combines with J gene TRBJ2-1; 7 nucleotides align to TRBD2. Germline trimming cut 8 bases from V and 5 bases from J; bases unmatched to any gene: 12. CDR3 length equals 15 residues. CDR1 is SGHAT, CDR2 FQDESV, per germline (reference sequence). CDR3 protein: CASGPGSGIHNEQFF. CDR3 sequence (DNA): TGTGCCAGCGGACCCGGGAGCGGGATCCACAATGAGCAGTTCTTC.

A few counts support this clone. This chain links TRBV5-1 with TRBJ1-2; TRBD1 might be the D (6 bases). Germline lookup yields CDR1 SGHRS and CDR2 YFSETQ. This CDR3 is built from 14 residues. Trimming cost V 2 bases and J 5 bases, with 13 bases left between them. Here the CDR3 DNA reads TGCGCCAGCAGCTTCCAAGGACAGCAATATGGCTACACCTTC. It translates to CASSFQGQQYGYTF.

The chain uses TRBV15 and TRBJ2-5; no reliable D call. Germline V gives CDR1 LNHNV, CDR2 YYDKDF (reference sequence). This CDR3 has 17 residues. Trimming removed 0 bases at V and 6 bases at J, with 20 bases between. The chain's CDR3 is CATSRDRGPRKTQTQYF. The CDR3 DNA reads as TGTGCCACCAGCAGAGACCGCGGCCCCCGGAAGACGCAGACCCAGTACTTC.

The gene calls are TRBV28 and TRBJ1-1; D unclear. V lost 1 base and J lost 1, with 7 bases in between. The germline V gene encodes CDR1 MDHEN and CDR2 SYDVKM. The CDR3 loop spans 14 amino acids. The CDR3 protein is CASSLSSGNTEAFF. DNA of the CDR3: TGTGCCAGCAGTTTATCCTCAGGGAACACTGAAGCTTTCTTT.

Only a few counts were recorded for this clone. CDR3 protein: CASSPRMGTSGIHEQFF. CDR3 bases: TGTGCCAGCTCACCACGAATGGGGACTAGCGGGATCCATGAGCAGTTCTTC. The chain combines TRBV18 with TRBJ2-1, with 13 nucleotides matching TRBD2. The J segment lost 8 bases and the V segment lost 1 base, leaving 8 bases of the junction unmatched. Germline CDR1 is KGHSH and CDR2 is LQKENI. The CDR3 sequence is 17 residues long.

Only one count was recorded for this clone. The genes are TRBV9 and TRBJ2-3; D may be TRBD2 (5 bases). The CDR3 runs to 14 residues. The germline V and J ends were trimmed by 0 bases and 4 bases, with 9 bases remaining between them. Germline CDR1 reads SGDLS; CDR2 reads YYNGEE. In nucleotides, the CDR3 is TGTGCCAGCAGCGTAGGGGCCGGGGCAGATACGCAGTATTTT. Protein: CASSVGAGADTQYF.

The rearrangement uses TRBV11-2 and TRBJ1-2, with 7 bases identical to TRBD1. Germline CDR1 and CDR2: SGHAT and FQNNGV. CDR3 length: 14 residues. Trimming took 5 bases from V and 2 from J; bases not matched to a gene: 5. CDR3 region: CASSPGQFNYGYTF. In DNA, the CDR3 is TGTGCCAGCAGCCCGGGACAGTTCAACTATGGCTACACCTTC.

This chain links TRBV5-8 with TRBJ2-1; a possible D gene is TRBD2 (5 bases). Germline CDR1 reads SGHTS; CDR2 reads YDEGEE. The CDR3 contains 16 residues. V was clipped by 2 bases and J by 0 bases, with 12 bases between them. CDR3 sequence: CASSFRRTDSYNEQFF. The CDR3 coding sequence is TGTGCCAGCAGCTTTAGGCGGACTGACTCCTACAATGAGCAGTTCTTC.

J is TRBJ1-4 and V is TRBV6-6; 8 bases line up with TRBD1. The CDR3 extends over 14 amino acids. CDR1 and CDR2 from the germline V gene are MNHNY and SVGAGI (reference sequence). V shed 5 bases, J shed 8 bases, and the junction held 7 bases outside the gene matches. The DNA for the CDR3 is TGTGCCAGCAGTCCCCGGGACAGGAGGGAAAAACTGTTTTTT. Encoded protein: CASSPRDRREKLFF.

The chain is built from TRBV7-8 and TRBJ2-1; D uncertain. V was clipped by 5 bases and J by 0 bases, with 14 bases between them. Germline CDR1 is SGHVS and CDR2 is FQNEAQ. The CDR3 is 16 residues long. DNA of the CDR3: TGTGCCAGCAGCCCCTCCGCGGTTACCTCCTACAATGAGCAGTTCTTC. It is translated as CASSPSAVTSYNEQFF.

The rearrangement joins TRBV7-7 to TRBJ2-5; a possible D gene is TRBD1 (5 bases). The CDR3 length is 15 residues. Trimming shortened V by 1 base and J by 3 bases, and 12 bases separated the two germline ends. The germline V gene has CDR1 SSHAT and CDR2 FNYEAQ (reference sequence). Here the CDR3 DNA reads TGTGCCAGCAGCTTAGGGTGGACAAACAAAGAGACCCAGTACTTC. Translation gives CASSLGWTNKETQYF. The full variable domain, rest sourced from reference TRBV7-7 and TRBJ2-5, is GAGVSQSPRYKVTKRGQDVTLRCDPISSHATLYWYQQALGQGPEFLTYFNYEAQPDKSGLPSDRFSAERPEGSISTLTIQRTEQRDSAMYRCASSLGWTNKETQYFGPGTRLLVL.

This clone was detected only once. The chain carries TRBV2 and TRBJ2-7; TRBD2 aligns across 10 bases. The CDR3 has 18 residues. The J segment lost 6 bases and the V segment lost 5 bases, leaving 19 bases of the junction unmatched. Germline loops: CDR1 SNHLY, CDR2 FYNNEI. The CDR3 protein is CASSLNRFLAGGDREQYF. CDR3 DNA: TGTGCCAGCAGTCTCAATCGATTTTTAGCGGGAGGAGACCGCGAGCAGTACTTC.

This clone was found once. V is TRBV2 and J is TRBJ2-3; the match to TRBD2 covers 7 bases. The CDR3 runs to 14 residues. The V gene end was trimmed by 8 bases and the J gene end by 3 bases; junction bases not matched to a gene: 8. Germline lookup yields CDR1 SNHLY and CDR2 FYNNEI. CDR3 sequence reads: CASGFSGITDTQYF. The CDR3 DNA reads as TGTGCCAGCGGTTTCAGCGGGATAACAGATACGCAGTATTTT.

The V call is TRBV11-3, the J call TRBJ2-1; 8 nucleotides line up with TRBD2. Germline V gives CDR1 SGHNT, CDR2 YENEEA. J lost 9 bases, V lost 4 bases, and 11 bases had no gene match. The CDR3 has 15 residues. CDR3 coding DNA: TGTGCCAGCAGCTCCTCCCGGGAGGGGGTGGGTGAGCAGTTCTTC. Residues: CASSSSREGVGEQFF.

V usage is TRBV29-1 and J usage is TRBJ2-1; 9 nucleotides align to TRBD2. CDR1 SQVTM and CDR2 ANQGSEA come from the germline V gene. This CDR3 contains 16 residues. The J segment lost 1 base and the V segment lost 3 bases, leaving 7 bases of the junction unmatched. The CDR3 here is CSVDANSGSSYNEQFF. The DNA of the CDR3 is TGCAGCGTTGATGCGAATAGCGGGAGTTCCTACAATGAGCAGTTCTTC.

This clone was seen only once. This rearrangement joins TRBV5-5 to TRBJ2-7; D is possibly TRBD2 (6 bases). Trimming stripped 0 bases from V and 7 bases from J, with 8 bases between. Germline V gene data show CDR1 as SGHKS and CDR2 as YYEKEE (reference sequence). The CDR3 consists of 12 residues. In DNA, the CDR3 is TGTGCCAGCAGCTTGGTCCGGGGGGAGCAGTACTTC. Translation: CASSLVRGEQYF.

The chain's CDR3 is CASVAGKGGNQPQHF. The DNA of the CDR3 is TGTGCCAGCGTGGCGGGGAAGGGCGGCAATCAGCCCCAGCATTTT. The genes are TRBV28 and TRBJ1-5; D is ambiguous. The CDR3 loop spans 15 amino acids. CDR1 is MDHEN, CDR2 SYDVKM, per germline. Trimming stripped 8 bases from V and 2 bases from J, with 16 bases between.

The chain recombines TRBV15 with TRBJ1-2; TRBD1 matches 10 bases. CDR3 length: 18 residues. From germline, CDR1 is LNHNV and CDR2 YYDKDF (reference sequence). After removal of 1 base from V and 1 base from J, the junction contained 9 bases not matched to a gene. CDR3 in amino acids: CATSRANTGTGVNYGYTF. The CDR3 DNA is TGTGCCACCAGCAGAGCCAACACCGGGACAGGGGTTAACTATGGCTACACCTTC. The whole variable domain, remainder taken from reference TRBV15 and TRBJ1-2, is DAMVIQNPRYQVTQFGKPVTLSCSQTLNHNVMYWYQQKSSQAPKLLFHYYDKDFNNEADTPDNFQSRRPNTSFCFLDIRSPGLGDTAMYLCATSRANTGTGVNYGYTFGSGTRLTVV.